The T cell receptor (beta chain) under discussion was sequenced for a study of cytomegalovirus exposure and HLA in healthy donors. Looking at the study overall: A later analysis reported the same platform for the 120 or so validation repertoires and the roughly 700 first-cohort repertoires. Study-level results: According to a later analysis, TCR clusters from the first cohort tended to co-occur in the roughly 130 validation repertoires. In vitro work confirmed that a few CMV-associated chains recognize CMV antigens. Reportedly, cytomegalovirus status was diagnosed with high sensitivity and specificity.

The CDR3 runs to 14 residues. With 4 bases clipped from V and 3 bases from J, the junction kept 2 bases outside the gene matches. Germline CDR1 reads SGHVS; CDR2 reads FQNEAQ. TCRdb's copy holds only in-frame clones and misses some; the assay was immunoSEQ multiplex PCR. Here the sample spans 200,000 to 300,000 clones, about 90% being singletons. This clone was found a few times. Its antigen remains unknown. The chain couples TRBV7-8 to TRBJ2-7; 11 bases agree with TRBD2. Sequenced input: PBMCs. The receptor was derived from a woman aged 25 to 39 in good health and CMV-seropositive. The CDR3 here is CASSWGLADYEQYF. The CDR3 DNA is TGTGCCAGCAGCTGGGGACTAGCGGACTACGAGCAGTACTTC.